This T cell receptor (beta chain) was sequenced in a study of PD-L1 blockade in urothelial cancer. The overall study: About 90% of the roughly 29 patients were men whose urothelial cancer was bladder-origin. Blood analysis was done at 3 weeks (second dose) and 6 weeks after treatment began. Blood gave a median about 150,000 T cells.

Assay: immunoSEQ multiplex PCR; the TCRdb copy retains only in-frame clones and omits some. Of approximately 90,000 clones in the sample, 80% to 85% were seen once. Time point described: pretreatment peripheral blood. Each patient presented with locally advanced or metastatic urothelial carcinoma. The germline CDR1 and CDR2 sequences are SEHNR and FQNEAQ (reference sequence). This CDR3 is 17 amino acids long. Trimming removed 5 bases from V and 5 bases from J, with 25 bases in between. This specimen was PBMCs, taken around atezolizumab (anti-PD-L1) treatment. This receptor was identified in a man between 60 and 75 years old with urothelial cancer. The rearrangement links TRBV7-9 to TRBJ2-7; a possible D gene is TRBD2 (5 bases). Here the CDR3 reads CASSLYPPPGIGHEQYF. The DNA for the CDR3 is TGTGCCAGCAGCCTATATCCCCCCCCGGGAATAGGTCACGAGCAGTACTTC.